This passage covers 14 T cell receptor beta chains from one sample sequenced in a study of cytomegalovirus exposure and HLA in healthy donors. The repertoire was sequenced with immunoSEQ multiplex PCR; TCRdb's copy has only in-frame clones and lacks some. The data hold some 110,000 clones, with around 94% observed a single time. Sequenced material: PBMCs. All receptors come from a woman younger than 30 in good health and CMV-seronegative.

The chain couples TRBV7-2 to TRBJ1-2, with 8 bases lining up with TRBD1. V lost 5 bases, J lost 4 bases, and 6 bases stayed unmatched. Per the germline V gene, CDR1 is SGHTA and CDR2 is FQGNSA. The CDR3 has 14 residues. The CDR3 DNA sequence: TGTGCCAGCAGCGTAGGACAGGGCTTCTATGGCTACACCTTC. Its translation: CASSVGQGFYGYTF.

The rearrangement joins TRBV4-1 to TRBJ2-3; 9 bases agree with TRBD2. This CDR3 has 15 residues. The junction had 4 bases not matched to a gene; V was cut back by 0 bases and J by 6 bases. Germline-derived CDR1 and CDR2 are MGHRA and YSYEKL. The chain's CDR3 is CASSQEGTSQDTQYF. CDR3 DNA sequence: TGCGCCAGCAGCCAAGAGGGGACTAGCCAGGATACGCAGTATTTT.

In this sample, this clone turned up once. This chain uses TRBV19 with TRBJ2-2, with 9 nucleotides matching TRBD1. Germline V gives CDR1 LNHDA, CDR2 SQIVND (reference sequence). This CDR3 spans 14 amino acids. V shed 7 bases, J shed 3 bases, and the junction held 3 bases outside the gene matches. Here the CDR3 DNA reads TGTGCCAGTATGGGGGACAGGGACACCGGGGAGCTGTTTTTT. Protein: CASMGDRDTGELFF. Combining the CDR3 with reference TRBV19 and TRBJ2-2 gives the whole variable domain DGGITQSPKYLFRKEGQNVTLSCEQNLNHDAMYWYRQDPGQGLRLIYYSQIVNDFQKGDIAEGYSVSREKKESFPLTVTSAQKNPTAFYLCASMGDRDTGELFFGEGSRLTVL.

The chain has TRBV2 and TRBJ1-3, with D unresolved. Germline V gene sequence: CDR1 SNHLY, CDR2 FYNNEI. The CDR3 is 14 residues long. Trimming shortened V by 0 bases and J by 3 bases, and 6 bases separated the two germline ends. The CDR3, as DNA: TGTGCCAGCAGTGAAGCCAGGATTGGAAACACCATATATTTT. It translates to CASSEARIGNTIYF.

This sequence joins TRBV5-6 and TRBJ1-2; 7 nucleotides match TRBD1. Germline CDR1 SGHDT, CDR2 YYEEEE. The V and J ends lost 2 bases and 6 bases, in that order; junction bases with no gene match: 4. This CDR3 has 13 amino acids. CDR3 coding DNA: TGTGCCAGCAGCTTCAGGCAGGGGGATGGCTACACCTTC. Its translation: CASSFRQGDGYTF.

The rearrangement uses TRBV9 and TRBJ1-2, with a weak D call TRBD1 (6 bases). Germline V gene data show CDR1 as SGDLS and CDR2 as YYNGEE. This CDR3 region has 13 residues. Trimming shortened V by 7 bases and J by 5 bases, and 15 bases separated the two germline ends. The CDR3 DNA reads TGTGCCAGCGGACCGGGACAAATATATGGCTACACCTTC. As protein: CASGPGQIYGYTF.

The rearrangement links TRBV5-1 to TRBJ1-3; maybe TRBD1 (5 bases). This CDR3 has 17 amino acids. V was cut by 1 base and J by 4 bases, with 18 bases left in between. Per the germline V gene, CDR1 is SGHRS and CDR2 is YFSETQ. The CDR3 is CASSLSSGGFSGNTIYF. CDR3 nucleotides: TGCGCCAGCAGCTTGAGTTCGGGGGGATTTTCGGGAAACACCATATATTTT.

The chain carries TRBV2 and TRBJ2-7; D is uncertain. V was clipped by 6 bases and J by 6 bases, with 9 bases between them. Germline-derived CDR1 and CDR2 are SNHLY and FYNNEI. The CDR3 sequence is 11 residues long. CDR3 DNA: TGTGCCAGCAGGGAGACTGGCGAGCAGTACTTC. Translating gives CASRETGEQYF.

The DNA for the CDR3 is TGTGCCAGCAGTGAAACTCCTGGGGCCAACGTCCTGACTTTC. It yields the protein CASSETPGANVLTF. This rearrangement joins TRBV27 to TRBJ2-6; D not certain. The CDR3 is 14 amino acids. With 5 bases removed from V and 2 bases from J, the gap between germline ends came to 7 bases. Germline CDR1 MNHEY, CDR2 SMNVEV (reference sequence).

V and J are TRBV6-5 and TRBJ2-5, with D perhaps TRBD1 (6 bases). This CDR3 comprises 16 residues. CDR1 and CDR2 from the germline V gene are MNHEY and SVGAGI. V lost 0 bases, J lost 3 bases, and 14 bases lay in between. Here the CDR3 DNA reads TGTGCCAGCAGTTACTCTCGAGCAGGGGAGAAAGAGACCCAGTACTTC. Protein: CASSYSRAGEKETQYF.

The chain links TRBV6-1 to TRBJ1-1; weak D call: TRBD1 (5 bases). Trimming left V 4 bases short and J 2 bases short, with 17 bases between. The germline V gene encodes CDR1 MNHNS and CDR2 SASEGT. The CDR3 runs 16 residues. Here the CDR3 reads CASSGGGGRENTEAFF. The DNA of the CDR3 is TGTGCCAGCAGTGGGGGCGGGGGGAGAGAAAACACTGAAGCTTTCTTT.

V and J are TRBV27 and TRBJ2-7, with 7 nucleotides matching TRBD1. V dropped 4 bases and J dropped 6; count of bases not matched to a gene: 9. The CDR3 totals 14 residues. CDR1 and CDR2 (germline): MNHEY, SMNVEV (reference sequence). In DNA, the CDR3 is TGTGCCAGCAGTTCCGGGACAGATGGAGGCGAGCAGTACTTC. Its translation: CASSSGTDGGEQYF.

This clone was counted a few times. The rearrangement joins TRBV28 to TRBJ2-7, with D perhaps matching TRBD2 (5 bases). The CDR3 is 12 amino acids. Trimming removed 11 bases at V and 3 bases at J, with 14 bases between. Germline CDR1 is MDHEN and CDR2 is SYDVKM. CDR3 region: CASWTSNYEQYF. CDR3 coding DNA: TGTGCCTCATGGACTTCTAACTACGAGCAGTACTTC.

The rearrangement uses TRBV19 and TRBJ2-7; possible D gene TRBD1, 5 bases. The CDR3 consists of 12 residues. CDR1 LNHDA and CDR2 SQIVND come from the germline V gene (reference sequence). Trimming removed 6 bases at V and 1 base at J, with 7 bases between. The CDR3 here is CASSTGSYEQYF. Written as DNA, the CDR3 is TGTGCCAGTAGCACAGGATCCTACGAGCAGTACTTC.